This is a list of T cell receptor beta chains from one sample in a study of graft-versus-host responses after intestinal transplantation. Only in-frame clones appear in the TCRdb table, and some are missing; sequencing was by immunoSEQ multiplex PCR. Among 9,100 or so clones listed, 91% were seen once. The sequencing used PBMCs, collected 43 to 45 days after intestinal transplant. These TCRs come from a human patient who received an intestinal transplant, so some T cells may come from the graft donor. The CDR3 runs from the conserved cysteine through the conserved F or W. Each record gives: V gene, D gene, clone size, J gene, CDR3 protein, CDR3 DNA. The D gene is left open where the match is weak. Clone size is given for some rows only: seen once, a few or many times, or a class if the clone is expanded.

V: TRBV30
D: .
size: .
J: TRBJ2-3
CDR3: CAWAPGRVGGDNTQYF
DNA: TGTGCCTGGGCCCCGGGGAGAGTTGGAGGAGATAATACGCAGTATTTT

V: TRBV11-2
D: .
size: .
J: TRBJ2-2
CDR3: CASSFDHRSTGELFF
DNA: TGTGCCAGCAGCTTCGACCACAGGAGCACCGGGGAGCTGTTTTTT

V: TRBV6-5
D: .
size: .
J: TRBJ1-3
CDR3: CASSYPGDRNTIYF
DNA: TGTGCCAGCAGTTACCCGGGAGATCGAAACACCATATATTTT

V: TRBV9
D: .
size: .
J: TRBJ2-2
CDR3: CASSVGQTTGELFF
DNA: TGTGCCAGCAGCGTCGGACAGACCACCGGGGAGCTGTTTTTT

V: TRBV29-1
D: .
size: .
J: TRBJ1-1
CDR3: CSVERGAAPGEAFF
DNA: TGCAGCGTTGAAAGGGGGGCGGCACCAGGTGAAGCTTTCTTT

V: TRBV10-3
D: .
size: .
J: TRBJ1-2
CDR3: CAISESDEHYGYTF
DNA: TGTGCCATCAGCGAGTCGGACGAGCACTATGGCTACACCTTC

V: TRBV28
D: .
size: .
J: TRBJ2-3
CDR3: CASSFWDSTDTQYF
DNA: TGTGCCAGCAGTTTTTGGGACAGCACAGATACGCAGTATTTT

V: TRBV2
D: .
size: .
J: TRBJ1-2
CDR3: CASSARAEPYGYTF
DNA: TGTGCCAGCTCAGCTAGGGCGGAACCCTATGGCTACACCTTC

V: TRBV6-5
D: .
size: .
J: TRBJ1-5
CDR3: CASSPGRGENQPQHF
DNA: TGTGCCAGCAGTCCCGGCAGGGGAGAAAATCAGCCCCAGCATTTT

V: TRBV7-3
D: .
size: .
J: TRBJ2-1
CDR3: CASSLNGQSEQFF
DNA: TGTGCCAGCAGCTTAAATGGGCAGAGTGAGCAGTTCTTC

V: TRBV7-2
D: TRBD1
size: .
J: TRBJ2-4
CDR3: CASSPSGQGAVRAKNIQYF
DNA: TGTGCCAGCAGCCCCTCGGGACAGGGGGCGGTTCGGGCCAAAAACATTCAGTACTTC

V: TRBV9
D: .
size: .
J: TRBJ1-5
CDR3: CASSPRGDSNQPQHF
DNA: TGTGCCAGCAGCCCGAGGGGTGATAGCAATCAGCCCCAGCATTTT

V: TRBV5-1
D: .
size: once
J: TRBJ2-2
CDR3: CASSLVGRGTTTVTGELFF
DNA: TGCGCCAGCAGCTTGGTTGGTAGGGGGACCACTACCGTTACCGGGGAGCTGTTTTTT

V: TRBV5-3
D: .
size: .
J: TRBJ1-3
CDR3: CARSLAGLKPRNTIYF
DNA: TGTGCCAGAAGCTTGGCCGGACTTAAGCCGCGAAACACCATATATTTT

V: TRBV6-5
D: .
size: .
J: TRBJ1-2
CDR3: CASTTNWGAGYGYTF
DNA: TGTGCCAGCACCACGAACTGGGGGGCGGGCTATGGCTACACCTTC

V: TRBV18
D: .
size: .
J: TRBJ1-3
CDR3: CASSQGDSGNTIYF
DNA: TGTGCCAGCTCCCAGGGTGATTCTGGAAACACCATATATTTT

V: TRBV10-2
D: .
size: .
J: TRBJ1-6
CDR3: CASSPSAYNSPLHF
DNA: TGCGCCAGCAGTCCGAGCGCGTATAATTCACCCCTCCACTTT

V: TRBV7-9
D: .
size: .
J: TRBJ1-2
CDR3: CASSFGSNYGYTF
DNA: TGTGCCAGCAGCTTCGGGTCTAACTATGGCTACACCTTC

V: TRBV11-1
D: TRBD1
size: .
J: TRBJ1-6
CDR3: CASTYSDRPDSPLHF
DNA: TGTGCCAGCACCTATTCGGACAGGCCGGATTCACCCCTCCACTTT

V: TRBV9
D: TRBD1
size: .
J: TRBJ2-7
CDR3: CASSPGYEATGVGEQYF
DNA: TGTGCCAGCAGCCCTGGGTATGAGGCGACAGGGGTAGGCGAGCAGTACTTC

V: TRBV11-3
D: TRBD1
size: .
J: TRBJ2-1
CDR3: CASSTAGTGYNEQFF
DNA: TGTGCCAGCAGCACGGCCGGGACAGGCTACAATGAGCAGTTCTTC

V: TRBV7-3
D: .
size: .
J: TRBJ2-1
CDR3: CASSLGWGVDNEQFF
DNA: TGTGCCAGCAGCTTAGGTTGGGGGGTCGACAATGAGCAGTTCTTC

V: TRBV7-2
D: TRBD2
size: .
J: TRBJ2-3
CDR3: CASSPPGTSGYTQYF
DNA: TGTGCCAGCAGCCCTCCCGGGACTAGCGGCTATACGCAGTATTTT

V: TRBV5-4
D: TRBD1
size: .
J: TRBJ1-2
CDR3: CASSWTDREASDGYTF
DNA: TGTGCCAGCAGCTGGACGGACAGGGAGGCATCTGATGGCTACACCTTC

V: TRBV9
D: .
size: .
J: TRBJ2-2
CDR3: CASSVGGITGELFF
DNA: TGTGCCAGCAGCGTAGGGGGAATCACCGGGGAGCTGTTTTTT

V: TRBV4-1
D: .
size: once
J: TRBJ1-6
CDR3: CASSQGPGADSPLHF
DNA: TGCGCCAGCAGCCAAGGTCCAGGGGCGGATTCACCCCTCCACTTT

V: TRBV7-2
D: .
size: .
J: TRBJ2-5
CDR3: CASSFFLAPKETQYF
DNA: TGTGCCAGCAGCTTCTTTCTAGCGCCGAAAGAGACCCAGTACTTC

V: TRBV5-4
D: TRBD2
size: .
J: TRBJ2-1
CDR3: CASSSGTSGTNEQFF
DNA: TGTGCCAGCAGTTCCGGGACTAGCGGAACCAATGAGCAGTTCTTC

V: TRBV10-1
D: .
size: .
J: TRBJ2-5
CDR3: CASSLPVEETQYF
DNA: TGCGCCAGCAGTCTGCCAGTAGAAGAGACCCAGTACTTC

V: TRBV28
D: TRBD1
size: .
J: TRBJ1-2
CDR3: CASSLTQGAYFNGYTF
DNA: TGTGCCAGCAGCCTAACTCAGGGGGCTTACTTCAATGGCTACACCTTC

V: TRBV7-9
D: TRBD2
size: .
J: TRBJ2-1
CDR3: CASRRFGPRTSGNEQFF
DNA: TGTGCCAGCAGAAGGTTTGGTCCCCGGACTAGCGGGAATGAGCAGTTCTTC

V: TRBV2
D: TRBD1
size: .
J: TRBJ2-7
CDR3: CASRGTGGNEQYF
DNA: TGTGCCAGCAGGGGGACAGGGGGTAACGAGCAGTACTTC

V: TRBV4-1
D: .
size: .
J: TRBJ2-3
CDR3: CASSSRDHAQNTQYF
DNA: TGCGCCAGCAGCTCCCGGGACCACGCGCAGAATACGCAGTATTTT

V: TRBV2
D: .
size: .
J: TRBJ2-7
CDR3: CASRGIGVVRSISDF
DNA: TGTGCCAGCCGGGGGATCGGGGTGGTTCGATCTATTTCTGACTTC

V: TRBV18
D: .
size: .
J: TRBJ1-2
CDR3: CASSPNDAAVDYGYTF
DNA: TGTGCCAGCTCACCCAACGACGCGGCCGTCGACTATGGCTACACCTTC

V: TRBV19
D: .
size: .
J: TRBJ1-5
CDR3: CASSSGQTHYSNQPQHF
DNA: TGTGCCAGTAGTTCTGGGCAGACTCACTATAGCAATCAGCCCCAGCATTTT

V: TRBV7-9
D: TRBD2
size: .
J: TRBJ2-3
CDR3: CASSLLLREGPADTQYF
DNA: TGTGCCAGCAGCTTACTACTTCGGGAGGGCCCTGCAGATACGCAGTATTTT

V: TRBV27
D: TRBD1
size: few
J: TRBJ1-2
CDR3: CASSWGTGAGYTF
DNA: TGTGCCAGCAGTTGGGGGACAGGGGCTGGCTACACCTTC

V: TRBV9
D: .
size: .
J: TRBJ1-1
CDR3: CASSVAQNTEAFF
DNA: TGTGCCAGCAGCGTAGCACAGAACACTGAAGCTTTCTTT

V: TRBV7-5
D: .
size: .
J: TRBJ2-3
CDR3: CVRLGTSGEGATDTQYF
DNA: TGTGTCAGACTCGGGACTAGCGGGGAGGGGGCCACAGATACGCAGTATTTT

V: TRBV28
D: .
size: once
J: TRBJ1-5
CDR3: CASSFPAYWGNQPQHF
DNA: TGTGCCAGCAGTTTTCCCGCCTACTGGGGCAATCAGCCCCAGCATTTT

V: TRBV27
D: TRBD1
size: once
J: TRBJ2-3
CDR3: CASSLTRTGNPFFDTQYF
DNA: TGTGCCAGCAGTTTAACCCGGACAGGGAATCCTTTTTTTGATACGCAGTATTTT

V: TRBV6-1
D: TRBD1
size: once
J: TRBJ2-4
CDR3: CASSETIQGTDIQYF
DNA: TGTGCCAGCAGTGAAACGATACAGGGGACGGACATTCAGTACTTC

V: TRBV27
D: .
size: .
J: TRBJ1-1
CDR3: CASSFGEGGGTEAFF
DNA: TGTGCCAGCAGTTTTGGGGAAGGGGGGGGCACTGAAGCTTTCTTT

V: TRBV6-1
D: TRBD1
size: .
J: TRBJ2-7
CDR3: CASSAETGVSYEQYF
DNA: TGTGCCAGCAGTGCAGAGACAGGGGTATCCTACGAGCAGTACTTC

V: TRBV2
D: .
size: .
J: TRBJ2-7
CDR3: CASSEPWAYEQYF
DNA: TGTGCCAGCAGTGAACCCTGGGCCTACGAGCAGTACTTC

V: TRBV7-9
D: TRBD1
size: .
J: TRBJ1-5
CDR3: CASSGDRDYQPQHF
DNA: TGTGCCAGCAGCGGGGACAGGGATTATCAGCCCCAGCATTTT

V: TRBV29-1
D: .
size: .
J: TRBJ1-2
CDR3: CSVVQYSGDYGYTF
DNA: TGCAGCGTTGTGCAGTACTCGGGGGACTATGGCTACACCTTC

V: TRBV7-6
D: TRBD2
size: .
J: TRBJ2-7
CDR3: CDDTGLADYEQYF
DNA: TGCGACGACACAGGACTAGCGGACTACGAGCAGTACTTC

V: TRBV10-3
D: TRBD1
size: .
J: TRBJ1-4
CDR3: CAISKDRAREKLFF
DNA: TGTGCCATCAGCAAGGACAGGGCAAGGGAAAAACTGTTTTTT

V: TRBV5-1
D: .
size: .
J: TRBJ1-2
CDR3: CASSFEDGFNYGYTF
DNA: TGCGCCAGCAGCTTTGAGGACGGATTTAACTATGGCTACACCTTC

V: TRBV5-4
D: .
size: .
J: TRBJ2-6
CDR3: CASSLDTGSGANVLTF
DNA: TGTGCCAGCAGCTTGGATACCGGCTCTGGGGCCAACGTCCTGACTTTC

V: TRBV5-1
D: .
size: .
J: TRBJ1-6
CDR3: CASSPWEPGTYNSPLHF
DNA: TGCGCCAGCAGCCCATGGGAACCGGGCACCTATAATTCACCCCTCCACTTT